The present entry profiles one TCR beta chain with its context. V dropped 4 bases and J dropped 4 bases, with 15 bases sitting between them. Germline-derived CDR1 and CDR2 are SGHKS and YYEKEE (reference sequence). The CDR3 is made up of 15 amino acids. Original analysis: Reference gene primers were amplified, and this amplification served to estimate nucleated cell counts. Assay used: immunoSEQ multiplex PCR; TCRdb lists only in-frame clones, some missing. V, J and clone size are taken as reported in that table, and D and trimming were inferred from the DNA itself. The sample lists around 180,000 clones, about four fifths seen once, with more than 5.5% in the top ten. These data originate in a study of blood T cell repertoires in COVID-19. Background on the study: Samples came from the United States, Italy and Spain, spanning acute and convalescent COVID-19. Nucleic acid was either cDNA or gDNA, and it came from T cells, B-cell-depleted T cells, or PBMCs.

The V gene is TRBV5-5, the J gene TRBJ1-5; the D gene is possibly TRBD1 (5 bases). Sequenced: peripheral blood. The sequence came from a human donor in a cohort sampled during active COVID-19. The CDR3 DNA sequence: TGTGCCAGCAGCAAAACAGGAAGGCCTAATCAGCCCCAGCATTTT. It specifies CASSKTGRPNQPQHF.